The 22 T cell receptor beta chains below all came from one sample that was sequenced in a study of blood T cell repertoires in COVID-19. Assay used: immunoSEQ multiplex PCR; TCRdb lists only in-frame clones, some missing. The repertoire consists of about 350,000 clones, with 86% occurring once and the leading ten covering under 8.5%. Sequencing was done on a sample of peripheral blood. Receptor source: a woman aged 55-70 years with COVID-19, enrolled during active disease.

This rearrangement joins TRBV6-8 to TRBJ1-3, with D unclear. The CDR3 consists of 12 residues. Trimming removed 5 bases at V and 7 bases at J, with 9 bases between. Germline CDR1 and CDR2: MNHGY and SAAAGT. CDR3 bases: TGTGCCAGCAGTCGAGGAAGGAACACCATATATTTT. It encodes CASSRGRNTIYF.

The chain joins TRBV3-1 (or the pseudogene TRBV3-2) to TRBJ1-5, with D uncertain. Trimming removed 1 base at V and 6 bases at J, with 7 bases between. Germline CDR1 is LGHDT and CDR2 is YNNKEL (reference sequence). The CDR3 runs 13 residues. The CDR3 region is CASSQVVGQPQHF. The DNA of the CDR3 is TGTGCCAGCAGCCAAGTCGTCGGTCAGCCCCAGCATTTT.

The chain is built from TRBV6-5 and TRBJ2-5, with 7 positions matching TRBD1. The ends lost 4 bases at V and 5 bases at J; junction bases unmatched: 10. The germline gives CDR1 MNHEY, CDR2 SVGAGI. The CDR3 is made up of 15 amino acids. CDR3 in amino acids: CASSSHPRGQETQYF. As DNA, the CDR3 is TGTGCCAGCAGTTCACATCCGAGGGGGCAGGAGACCCAGTACTTC.

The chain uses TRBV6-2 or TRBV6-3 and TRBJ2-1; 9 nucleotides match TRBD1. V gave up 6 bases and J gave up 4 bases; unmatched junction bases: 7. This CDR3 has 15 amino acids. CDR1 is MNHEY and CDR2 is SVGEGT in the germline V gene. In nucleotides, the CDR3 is TGTGCCAGCAGCAAGACAGGGGGGTCTTACAATGAGCAGTTCTTC. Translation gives CASSKTGGSYNEQFF.

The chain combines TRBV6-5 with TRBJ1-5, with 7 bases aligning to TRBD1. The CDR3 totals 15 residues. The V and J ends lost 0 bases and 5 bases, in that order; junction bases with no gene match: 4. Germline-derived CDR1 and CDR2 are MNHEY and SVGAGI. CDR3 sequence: CASSYSGQDYQPQHF. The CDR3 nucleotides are TGTGCCAGCAGTTACTCCGGACAGGACTATCAGCCCCAGCATTTT.

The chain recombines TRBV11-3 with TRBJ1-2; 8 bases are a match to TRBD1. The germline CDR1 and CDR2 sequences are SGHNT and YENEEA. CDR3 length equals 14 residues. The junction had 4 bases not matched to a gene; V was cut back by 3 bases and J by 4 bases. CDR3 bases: TGTGCCAGCAGCTTCGGACAGGGCGGCTATGGCTACACCTTC. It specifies CASSFGQGGYGYTF.

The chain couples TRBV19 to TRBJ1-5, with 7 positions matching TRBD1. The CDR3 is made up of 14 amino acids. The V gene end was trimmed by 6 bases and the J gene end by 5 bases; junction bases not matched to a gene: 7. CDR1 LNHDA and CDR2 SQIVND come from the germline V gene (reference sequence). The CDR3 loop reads CASSGTVGDQPQHF. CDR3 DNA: TGTGCCAGTAGCGGGACAGTGGGGGATCAGCCCCAGCATTTT.

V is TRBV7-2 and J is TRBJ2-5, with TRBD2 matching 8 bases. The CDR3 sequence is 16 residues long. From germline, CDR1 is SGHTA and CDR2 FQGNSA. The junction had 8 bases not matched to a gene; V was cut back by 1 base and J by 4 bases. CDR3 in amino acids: CASSLGTSGGLETQYF. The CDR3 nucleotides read TGTGCCAGCAGCTTAGGAACTTCGGGGGGGCTAGAGACCCAGTACTTC.

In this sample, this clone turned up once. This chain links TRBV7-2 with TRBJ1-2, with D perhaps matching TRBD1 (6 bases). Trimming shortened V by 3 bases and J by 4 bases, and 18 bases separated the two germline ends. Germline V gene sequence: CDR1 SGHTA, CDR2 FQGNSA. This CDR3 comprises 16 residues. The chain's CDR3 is CASSFQEPQGGYGYTF. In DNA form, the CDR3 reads TGTGCCAGCAGCTTCCAAGAGCCCCAAGGGGGCTATGGCTACACCTTC.

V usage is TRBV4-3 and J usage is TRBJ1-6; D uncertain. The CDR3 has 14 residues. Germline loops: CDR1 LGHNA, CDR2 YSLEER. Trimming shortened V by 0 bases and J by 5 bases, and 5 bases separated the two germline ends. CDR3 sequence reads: CASSQEENNSPLHF. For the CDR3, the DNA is TGCGCCAGCAGCCAAGAAGAGAATAATTCACCCCTCCACTTT.

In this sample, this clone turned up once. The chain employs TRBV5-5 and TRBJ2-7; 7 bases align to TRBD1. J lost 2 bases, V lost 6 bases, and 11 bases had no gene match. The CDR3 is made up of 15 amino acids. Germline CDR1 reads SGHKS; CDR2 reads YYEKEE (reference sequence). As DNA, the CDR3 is TGTGCCAGCAACAAATCTCCCGGGACAGCCTACGAGCAGTACTTC. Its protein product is CASNKSPGTAYEQYF. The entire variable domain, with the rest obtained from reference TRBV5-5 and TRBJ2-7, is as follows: DAGVTQSPTHLIKTRGQQVTLRCSPISGHKSVSWYQQVLGQGPQFIFQYYEKEERGRGNFPDRFSARQFPNYSSELNVNALLLGDSALYLCASNKSPGTAYEQYFGPGTRLTVT.

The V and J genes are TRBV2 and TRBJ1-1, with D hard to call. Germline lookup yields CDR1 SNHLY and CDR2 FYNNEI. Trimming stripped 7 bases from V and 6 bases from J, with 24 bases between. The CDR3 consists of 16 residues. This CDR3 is CASTLRDFTHTAEAFF. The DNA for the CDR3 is TGTGCCAGCACCTTGAGGGATTTTACCCACACTGCTGAAGCTTTCTTT.

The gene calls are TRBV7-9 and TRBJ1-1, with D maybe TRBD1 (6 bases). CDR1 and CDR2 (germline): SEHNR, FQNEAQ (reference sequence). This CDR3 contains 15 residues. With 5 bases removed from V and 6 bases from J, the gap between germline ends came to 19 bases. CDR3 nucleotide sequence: TGTGCCAGCAGCCTTATACAGGGCGGGCACGCTGAAGCTTTCTTT. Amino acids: CASSLIQGGHAEAFF.

The DNA of the CDR3 is TGTGCCAGCAGCGGGTTCGGCGGAGGACCCTACGAGCAGTACTTC. Encoded protein: CASSGFGGGPYEQYF. The rearrangement joins TRBV11-3 to TRBJ2-7, with D possibly being TRBD2 (5 bases). Trimming removed 5 bases from V and 2 bases from J, with 16 bases in between. Germline CDR1 is SGHNT and CDR2 is YENEEA. The CDR3 runs to 15 residues.

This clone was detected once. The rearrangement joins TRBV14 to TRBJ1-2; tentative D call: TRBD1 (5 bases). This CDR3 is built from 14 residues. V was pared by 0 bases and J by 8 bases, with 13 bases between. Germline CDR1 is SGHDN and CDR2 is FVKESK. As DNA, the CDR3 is TGTGCCAGCAGCCAAGATGTGGCAGGGCGAGGCTACACCTTC. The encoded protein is CASSQDVAGRGYTF.

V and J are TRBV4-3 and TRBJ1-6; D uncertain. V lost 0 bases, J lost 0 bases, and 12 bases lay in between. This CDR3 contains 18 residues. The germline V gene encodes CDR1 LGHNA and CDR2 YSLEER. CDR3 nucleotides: TGCGCCAGCAGCCAAGATGCTCCCCCGAGCTCCTATAATTCACCCCTCCACTTT. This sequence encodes CASSQDAPPSSYNSPLHF.

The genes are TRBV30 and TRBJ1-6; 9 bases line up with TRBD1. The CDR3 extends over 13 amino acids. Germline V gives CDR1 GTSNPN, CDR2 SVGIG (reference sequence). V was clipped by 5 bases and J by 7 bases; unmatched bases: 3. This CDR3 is CAWGTGSNSPLHF. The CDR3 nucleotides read TGTGCCTGGGGGACAGGGAGCAATTCACCCCTCCACTTT.

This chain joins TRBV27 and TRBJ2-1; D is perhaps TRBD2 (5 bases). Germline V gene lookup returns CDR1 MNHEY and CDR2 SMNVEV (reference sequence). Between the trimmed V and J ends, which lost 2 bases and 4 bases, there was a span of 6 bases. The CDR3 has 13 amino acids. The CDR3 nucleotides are TGTGCCAGCAGTTTAAGACTATACAATGAGCAGTTCTTC. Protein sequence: CASSLRLYNEQFF.

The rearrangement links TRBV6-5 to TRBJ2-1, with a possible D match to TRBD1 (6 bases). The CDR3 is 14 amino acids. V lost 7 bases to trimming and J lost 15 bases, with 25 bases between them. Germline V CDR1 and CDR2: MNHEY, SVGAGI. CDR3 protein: CASIDNSLGQVLFF. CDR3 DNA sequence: TGTGCCAGCATCGATAATTCGTTGGGACAAGTGTTGTTCTTC.

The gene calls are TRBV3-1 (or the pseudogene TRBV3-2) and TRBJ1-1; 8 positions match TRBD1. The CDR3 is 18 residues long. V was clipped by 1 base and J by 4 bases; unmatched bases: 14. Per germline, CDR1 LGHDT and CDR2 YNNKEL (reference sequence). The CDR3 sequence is CASSQVLARGRLGTEAFF. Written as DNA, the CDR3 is TGTGCCAGCAGCCAAGTACTTGCCAGGGGGCGCTTGGGCACTGAAGCTTTCTTT.

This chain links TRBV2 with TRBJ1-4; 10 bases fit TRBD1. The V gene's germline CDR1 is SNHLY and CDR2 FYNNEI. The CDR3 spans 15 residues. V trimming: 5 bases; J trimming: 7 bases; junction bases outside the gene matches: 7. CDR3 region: CASSLPTGGGEKLFF. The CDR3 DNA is TGTGCCAGCAGTTTACCGACAGGGGGCGGTGAAAAACTGTTTTTT.

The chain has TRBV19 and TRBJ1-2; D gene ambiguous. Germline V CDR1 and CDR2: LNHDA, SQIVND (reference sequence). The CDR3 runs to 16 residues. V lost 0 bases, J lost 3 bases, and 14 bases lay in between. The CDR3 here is CASSIDPPKADYGYTF. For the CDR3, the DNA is TGTGCCAGTAGTATAGATCCCCCGAAGGCGGACTATGGCTACACCTTC.